This TCR beta chain was profiled in a study of T cell responses to AZD1222 COVID-19 vaccine. Here immunoSEQ multiplex PCR was the method, and the copy in TCRdb shows in-frame clones only, minus some. This table holds approximately 120,000 clones, around 87% found once. Overall study results and limits: Reportedly, nearly half the spike-specific TCRs target unmutated variant regions.

Note on this clone: Its antigen is undetermined.

Germline assignment: CDR1 LNHDA and CDR2 SQIVND (reference sequence). The V segment lost 6 bases and the J segment 3 bases; nucleotides outside the gene matches: 3. This CDR3 has 13 residues. Sequenced here: peripheral blood, sampled on day 0 of AZD1222 vaccination. The receptor's source is an adult in good health. V is TRBV19 and J is TRBJ1-2; TRBD1 matches at 8 bases. The CDR3 DNA follows: TGTGCCAGTAGCGTACAGGGGGACTATGGCTACACCTTC. Its translation is CASSVQGDYGYTF. Filled out from reference TRBV19 and TRBJ1-2, the complete variable domain reads DGGITQSPKYLFRKEGQNVTLSCEQNLNHDAMYWYRQDPGQGLRLIYYSQIVNDFQKGDIAEGYSVSREKKESFPLTVTSAQKNPTAFYLCASSVQGDYGYTFGSGTRLTVV.